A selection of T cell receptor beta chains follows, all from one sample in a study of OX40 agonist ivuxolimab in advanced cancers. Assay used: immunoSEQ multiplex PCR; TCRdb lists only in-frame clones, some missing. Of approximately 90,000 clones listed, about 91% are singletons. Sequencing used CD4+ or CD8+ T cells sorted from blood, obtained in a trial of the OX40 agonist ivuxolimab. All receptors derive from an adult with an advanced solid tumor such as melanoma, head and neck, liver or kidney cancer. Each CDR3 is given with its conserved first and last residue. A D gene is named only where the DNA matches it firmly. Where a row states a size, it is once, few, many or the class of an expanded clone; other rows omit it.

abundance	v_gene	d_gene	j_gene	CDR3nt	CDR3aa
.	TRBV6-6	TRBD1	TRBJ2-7	TGTGCCAGCAGTCTGGGACAGGGGCTTTCCTACGAGCAGTACTTC	CASSLGQGLSYEQYF
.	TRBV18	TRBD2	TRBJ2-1	TGTGCCAGCTCACCACGGTTGCGGGAGGACTCCTACAATGAGCAGTTCTTC	CASSPRLREDSYNEQFF
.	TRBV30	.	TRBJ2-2	TGTGCCTGGAGTTGGCTAGCGAACACCGGGGAGCTGTTTTTT	CAWSWLANTGELFF
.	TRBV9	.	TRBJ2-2	TGTGCCAGCAGCGTCAGGGGGGGCACCGGGGAGCTGTTTTTT	CASSVRGGTGELFF
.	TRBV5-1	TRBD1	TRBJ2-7	TGCGCCAGCAGCAGGGGACAGGGAGGCGAGCAGTACTTC	CASSRGQGGEQYF
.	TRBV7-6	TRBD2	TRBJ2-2	TGTGCCAGCAGCCCCCGGGGGGACACCGGGGAGCTGTTTTTT	CASSPRGDTGELFF
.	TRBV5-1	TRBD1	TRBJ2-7	TGCGCCAGCAGCTCAACCTCCGGGACAGGGTACGAGCAGTACTTC	CASSSTSGTGYEQYF
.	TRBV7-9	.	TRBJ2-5	TGTGCCAGGCCTCGCGGGACAGCCGGCCGGGAGACCCAGTACTTC	CARPRGTAGRETQYF
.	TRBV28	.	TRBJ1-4	TGTGCCAGCAGTCCACCCCGCGACAGGGAAAAACTGTTTTTT	CASSPPRDREKLFF
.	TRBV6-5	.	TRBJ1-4	TGTGCCAGCAGTTACTCTCGGCCAGGGGTCGGCGAAAAACTGTTTTTT	CASSYSRPGVGEKLFF
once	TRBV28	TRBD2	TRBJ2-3	TGTGCCAGCACCCGTGGACTAGCCCTGTATTTT	CASTRGLALYF
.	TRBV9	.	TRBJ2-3	TGTGCCAGCAGCGTAGACGGGACTCGCACAGATACGCAGTATTTT	CASSVDGTRTDTQYF
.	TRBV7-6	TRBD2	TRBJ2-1	TGTGCCAGCAGCTCTACTAGCGGGAGGGGAATCTACAATGAGCAGTTCTTC	CASSSTSGRGIYNEQFF
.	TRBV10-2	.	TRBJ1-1	TGCGCCAGCAGAAAACAGCGGACTGAAGCTTTCTTT	CASRKQRTEAFF
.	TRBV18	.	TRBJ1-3	TGTGCCAGCTCACCGCCGGGTCTTTCTGTGGTCTCTGGAAACACCATATATTTT	CASSPPGLSVVSGNTIYF
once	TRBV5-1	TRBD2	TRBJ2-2	TGCGCCAGCAGCTTGGCGCGGGAGGGAGGAGCCGGGGAGCTGTTTTTT	CASSLAREGGAGELFF
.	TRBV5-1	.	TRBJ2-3	TGCGCCAGCAGCTTGGCGAGCCCGAACACAGATACGCAGTATTTT	CASSLASPNTDTQYF
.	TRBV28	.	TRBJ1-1	TGTGCCAGTTCGAAGACGGGGTTCAACACTGAAGCTTTCTTT	CASSKTGFNTEAFF
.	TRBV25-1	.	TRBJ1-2	TGTGCCAGCAGGCCATACAGGGATGGAGGCTACACCTTC	CASRPYRDGGYTF
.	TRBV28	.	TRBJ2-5	TGTGCCAGCAGTTTATCCATCGGTCAGATAGAGACCCAGTACTTC	CASSLSIGQIETQYF
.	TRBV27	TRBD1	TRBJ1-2	TGTGCCAGCAGACCCGACAGGGCCAGGAACTATGGCTACACCTTC	CASRPDRARNYGYTF
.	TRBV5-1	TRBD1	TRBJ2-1	TGCGCCAGTGGAACAGGACAGGGTAGAACTGAGCAGTTCTTC	CASGTGQGRTEQFF
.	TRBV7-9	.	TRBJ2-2	TGTGCCAGCAGCTTGGCAGGGCCCATTGGCACCGGGGAGCTGTTTTTT	CASSLAGPIGTGELFF
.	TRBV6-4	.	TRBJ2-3	TGTGCCACCTCGCAGGGAGATACGCAGTATTTT	CATSQGDTQYF
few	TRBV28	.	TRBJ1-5	TGTGCCAGCAGTGCTGGACAGCCCCAGCATTTT	CASSAGQPQHF
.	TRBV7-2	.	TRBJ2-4	TGTGCCAGCAGCTTACAGAGAAACATTCAGTACTTC	CASSLQRNIQYF
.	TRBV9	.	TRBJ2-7	TGTGCCAGCAGCGTAGAGGGGGTACCGGCCTACGAGCAGTACTTC	CASSVEGVPAYEQYF
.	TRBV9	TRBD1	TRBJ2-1	TGTGCCAGCAGCAACCGGGACAGGGAGTACAATGAGCAGTTCTTC	CASSNRDREYNEQFF
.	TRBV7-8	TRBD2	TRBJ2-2	TGTGCCAGCAGCTTAGTAGCGGGATCGATGAACACCGGGGAGCTGTTTTTT	CASSLVAGSMNTGELFF